The clone carrying this TCR beta chain was counted between two and nine times. The target antigen is unknown. The data originate from a study of CD8+ T cells in alopecia areata. Study as a whole: Treated patients were given 5 to 10 mg oral tofacitinib twice daily.

Reverse transcribed after extraction, RNA yielded cDNA as the sequencing template. Assay used: immunoSEQ multiplex PCR; TCRdb lists only in-frame clones, some missing. The sample lists fewer than 250,000 clones, more than 55% seen once, with around 0.69% in the top ten. This sample's treatment: oral pan-JAK inhibitor, 5-10 mg twice daily. PBMCs were stained for CD3, CD4 and CD8, and CD4+ and CD8+ T cells were sorted. Germline lookup yields CDR1 SGHNT and CDR2 YENEEA. The CDR3 has 13 amino acids. V lost 4 bases and J lost 7, with 10 bases in between. Findings and limits, study-wide: The study found that many expanded lesional clones persisted in scalp and blood during tofacitinib.

The sequence was obtained from a human donor with alopecia areata. V usage is TRBV11-3 and J usage is TRBJ2-2; a weak D match, TRBD1 (5 bases). The source material was CD4+ T cells sorted from blood, sampled at week 4, from a patient treated with tofacitinib. CDR3: CASSSQGDGELFF. The CDR3 DNA sequence: TGTGCCAGCAGCTCTCAGGGCGACGGGGAGCTGTTTTTT. Full variable domain (rest looked up from reference TRBV11-3 and TRBJ2-2): EAGVVQSPRYKIIEKKQPVAFWCNPISGHNTLYWYLQNLGQGPELLIRYENEEAVDDSQLPKDRFSAERLKGVDSTLKIQPAELGDSAVYLCASSSQGDGELFFGEGSRLTVL.